This passage covers 12 T cell receptor beta chains from one sample sequenced in a study of shared clonotypes between healthy human individuals. Clones were sequenced by immunoSEQ multiplex PCR, and TCRdb holds only the in-frame ones, with some missing. The sample lists approximately 87,000 clones, about 64% occurring once. Sample: memory CD8+ T cells sorted from blood. As to subset: CD45RO+ cells pooled with CCR7-negative TemRA cells. These receptors were obtained from a man aged 30-40 years in good health.

This clone was counted at least ten times. The rearrangement links TRBV5-4 to TRBJ2-2; 7 nucleotides line up with TRBD1. The J segment lost 4 bases and the V segment lost 8 bases, leaving 2 bases of the junction unmatched. Per germline, CDR1 SGHNT and CDR2 YYREEE (reference sequence). This CDR3 comprises 12 residues. CDR3 in amino acids: CASKGATGELFF. The CDR3 bases are TGTGCCAGTAAGGGGGCCACCGGGGAGCTGTTTTTT. The complete variable domain, with remaining parts taken from reference TRBV5-4 and TRBJ2-2, reads ETGVTQSPTHLIKTRGQQVTLRCSSQSGHNTVSWYQQALGQGPQFIFQYYREEENGRGNFPPRFSGLQFPNYSSELNVNALELDDSALYLCASKGATGELFFGEGSRLTVL.

This clone was seen at least ten times. The chain uses TRBV6-4 and TRBJ2-3; D unresolved. Germline assignment: CDR1 MRHNA and CDR2 SNTAGT. This CDR3 has 14 amino acids. Trimming took off 4 bases at V and 2 bases at J, with 10 bases between the two ends. CDR3 DNA: TGTGCCAGCAGTGGGGATAATCCCACAGATACGCAGTATTTT. It encodes CASSGDNPTDTQYF.

The rearrangement links TRBV5-1 to TRBJ1-4; TRBD1 matches at 10 bases. This CDR3 has 19 amino acids. After removal of 2 bases from V and 2 bases from J, the junction contained 12 bases not matched to a gene. The germline gives CDR1 SGHRS, CDR2 YFSETQ. CDR3 in DNA: TGCGCCAGCAGCTTCCCGACAGGGGGCGGATCGGGCACTAATGAAAAACTGTTTTTT. Translated, it gives CASSFPTGGGSGTNEKLFF.

This clone has more than one count but fewer than ten. The rearrangement joins TRBV5-1 to TRBJ2-7; 7 bases agree with TRBD1. Germline trimming cut 6 bases from V and 7 bases from J; bases unmatched to any gene: 13. In germline, CDR1 is SGHRS, CDR2 YFSETQ. This CDR3 region has 14 residues. CDR3 in amino acids: CASNQIGGTGEQYF. CDR3 nucleotide sequence: TGCGCCAGCAATCAAATAGGGGGCACGGGAGAGCAGTACTTC.

This chain links TRBV7-7 with TRBJ2-3; unclear D gene. The CDR3 sequence is 13 residues long. Deletions cut 5 bases from V and 3 bases from J, with 9 bases between. CDR1 and CDR2 (germline): SSHAT, FNYEAQ (reference sequence). The CDR3: CASSISLTDTQYF. The CDR3 bases are TGTGCCAGCAGCATCTCCCTGACAGATACGCAGTATTTT.

A few counts support this clone. V gene TRBV10-2 combines with J gene TRBJ1-1; the D is unclear. The CDR3 sequence is 13 residues long. Germline loops: CDR1 WSHSY, CDR2 SAAADI. V lost 0 bases, J lost 8 bases, and 10 bases lay in between. The CDR3 here is CASSESRTVEAFF. DNA for the CDR3: TGCGCCAGCAGTGAGTCGAGAACAGTCGAAGCTTTCTTT.

This clone was observed a few times. V gene TRBV9 combines with J gene TRBJ2-1, with D unclear. Per the germline V gene, CDR1 is SGDLS and CDR2 is YYNGEE. The CDR3 sequence is 11 residues long. Trimming shortened V by 4 bases and J by 5 bases, and 4 bases separated the two germline ends. The CDR3 region has the DNA TGTGCCAGCAGCCTTAACAATGAGCAGTTCTTC. The encoded protein is CASSLNNEQFF.

The chain carries TRBV12-1 and TRBJ1-1. TRBV12-1 is a pseudogene locus. The CDR3 consists of 12 residues. The CDR3 region has the DNA TGTGCCAGCAGCGACTTGAACACTGAAGCTTTCTTT. Its translation is CASSDLNTEAFF.

Here the CDR3 reads CASQREWGGELFF. CDR3 nucleotides: TGTGCCAGCCAGCGGGAGTGGGGCGGGGAGCTGTTTTTT. The chain has TRBV27 and TRBJ2-2; 8 bases are a match to TRBD2. Germline lookup yields CDR1 MNHEY and CDR2 SMNVEV (reference sequence). This CDR3 contains 13 residues. V lost 8 bases and J lost 7; bases outside the gene matches: 6.

This clone was recorded a few times. The rearrangement uses TRBV19 and TRBJ1-4; D not certain. Germline loops: CDR1 LNHDA, CDR2 SQIVND (reference sequence). This CDR3 comprises 14 residues. The V end lost 8 bases, the J end lost 8 bases, and 18 bases lay between the germline ends. CDR3 bases: TGTGCCAGTCAAGAGGAGCTCGGTTGGGAAAAACTGTTTTTT. Translated: CASQEELGWEKLFF.

This chain connects TRBV29-1 to TRBJ2-5; TRBD2 aligns across 8 bases. Germline V lookup: CDR1 SQVTM, CDR2 ANQGSEA. J lost 5 bases, V lost 5 bases, and 10 bases had no gene match. The CDR3 has 14 amino acids. CDR3 loop: CSVRGGPGRETQYF. The DNA of the CDR3 is TGCAGCGTTCGCGGGGGGCCCGGCCGGGAGACCCAGTACTTC.

The chain has TRBV2 and TRBJ1-1, with 12 bases that match TRBD1. This CDR3 spans 16 amino acids. Unmatched junction bases numbered 13, after V lost 6 bases and J lost 8 bases. CDR1 SNHLY and CDR2 FYNNEI come from the germline V gene. The CDR3 DNA reads TGTGCCAGCAGGGACGATCCGGGACAGGGGGCGGAAGAAGCTTTCTTT. It codes for CASRDDPGQGAEEAFF. Combining the CDR3 with reference TRBV2 and TRBJ1-1 gives the whole variable domain EPEVTQTPSHQVTQMGQEVILRCVPISNHLYFYWYRQILGQKVEFLVSFYNNEISEKSEIFDDQFSVERPDGSNFTLKIRSTKLEDSAMYFCASRDDPGQGAEEAFFGQGTRLTVV.